Shown below are 23 T cell receptor beta chains from a single sample sequenced in a study of breast tumors, draining lymph nodes, adjacent tissues. TCRdb used MiXCR to reprocess the multiplex PCR reads, holding one entry per CDR3 protein. The sample records tens of thousands of distinct CDR3 sequences, around 40% being singletons. The material sequenced was breast tumor tissue. These receptors all come from a female donor with breast cancer. Some clones in this sample may be carry-over from other donors' samples.

As to this clonotype: The conserved closing phenylalanine or tryptophan is absent in this CDR3, likely reflecting a read error. No DNA is shown, since the ends of the CDR3 on it are uncertain; the CDR3 is the one TCRdb lists. V usage is TRBV20-1 and J usage is TRBJ2-7; the table calls TRBD1, which could not be checked here. In germline, CDR1 is DFQATT, CDR2 SNEGSKA (reference sequence). The CDR3 totals 11 residues, both ends included. CDR3 in amino acids: CSATRVYEQSL.

This clonotype showed up many times. The chain uses TRBV2 and TRBJ2-7; 14 bases line up with TRBD2. This CDR3 is built from 16 residues. Per germline, CDR1 SNHLY and CDR2 FYNNEI. Trimming removed 6 bases from V and 0 bases from J; junction bases left unmatched: 4. The CDR3 loop is CASREGLAGVSYEQYF. CDR3 coding DNA: TGTGCCAGCAGAGAGGGACTAGCGGGAGTCTCCTACGAGCAGTACTTC.

The table lists this clonotype with a count of one. The chain joins TRBV9 to TRBJ1-2; D is possibly TRBD1 (6 bases). Germline V gene data show CDR1 as SGDLS and CDR2 as YYNGEE. Trimming took off 0 bases at V and 4 bases at J, with 16 bases between the two ends. This CDR3 has 16 amino acids. Here the CDR3 reads CASSVGGQGPAYGYTF. The DNA for the CDR3 is TGTGCCAGCAGCGTAGGGGGGCAGGGGCCTGCCTATGGCTACACCTTC. The full variable domain, rest sourced from reference TRBV9 and TRBJ1-2, is DSGVTQTPKHLITATGQRVTLRCSPRSGDLSVYWYQQSLDQGLQFLIQYYNGEERAKGNILERFSAQQFPDLHSELNLSSLELGDSALYFCASSVGGQGPAYGYTFGSGTRLTVV.

This clonotype was counted once. J is TRBJ1-6 and V is TRBV15; no clear D gene. The ends were cut back, 2 bases at V and 5 bases at J, with 10 bases in the middle. CDR1 and CDR2 from the germline V gene are LNHNV and YYDKDF (reference sequence). The CDR3 has 15 residues. The CDR3 region has the DNA TGTGCCACCAGCAGACAACAGAGTAATAATTCACCCCTCCACTTT. Its translation is CATSRQQSNNSPLHF.

In the case of this clonotype: The CDR3 does not end in the conserved phenylalanine or tryptophan, so this is likely a read error. The CDR3 DNA reads as TGTGCCAGCTCGGCGGGGAGAGAAGAAAAACTGTTTTTA. The encoded protein is CASSAGREEKLFL. The chain combines TRBV18 with TRBJ1-4, with unresolved D. CDR1 and CDR2 from the germline V gene are KGHSH and LQKENI. The CDR3 spans 13 residues. V gave up 6 bases and J gave up 8 bases, with 13 bases separating them.

This clonotype showed up many times. The rearrangement uses TRBV2 and TRBJ1-1, with D hard to call. The germline gives CDR1 SNHLY, CDR2 FYNNEI. This CDR3 comprises 13 residues. V was cut by 8 bases and J by 5 bases, with 15 bases left in between. For the CDR3, the DNA is TGTGCCAGCCGCCCAAATAGTGGGACTGAAGCTTTCTTT. Its protein is CASRPNSGTEAFF.

This sequence joins TRBV20-1 and TRBJ1-5, with TRBD1 as a possible D gene (5 bases). Germline V gene lookup returns CDR1 DFQATT and CDR2 SNEGSKA (reference sequence). Trimming cost V 0 bases and J 7 bases, with 16 bases left between them. The CDR3 has 15 amino acids. The CDR3 DNA reads TGCAGTGCTAGAGATGCAGGGTTTAAGGGGCAGCCCCAGCATTTT. Its translation: CSARDAGFKGQPQHF.

This clonotype was observed at least ten times. This rearrangement joins TRBV4-2 to TRBJ2-7, with 7 bases matching TRBD1. V dropped 4 bases and J dropped 3; count of bases not matched to a gene: 6. Germline CDR1 LGHNA, CDR2 YNFKEQ. The CDR3 length is 14 residues. DNA of the CDR3: TGTGCCAGCAGCCCTACCGGGACAGACTACGAGCAGTACTTC. Its protein is CASSPTGTDYEQYF.

This clonotype was counted a single time. At one boundary the junction diverges from the germline segment, which might be a read error. V and J are TRBV30 and TRBJ1-5; 8 bases match TRBD1. This CDR3 contains 17 residues. Germline V gives CDR1 GTSNPN, CDR2 SVGIG (reference sequence). Written as DNA, the CDR3 is TGTGCCTGGGGTCCCGGGACAGGAGGAAGGGGCAATCGGCCCCAGCATTTT. Protein: CAWGPGTGGRGNRPQHF.

At least ten counts were recorded for this clonotype. With a much larger clone just one base away, this may be a read error. This chain links TRBV2 with TRBJ2-5; D is uncertain. The CDR3 sequence is 14 residues long. Germline CDR1 is SNHLY and CDR2 is FYNNEI. In DNA, the CDR3 is TGTGCCGGCAGTGTTGGCCCGAACCAAGAGACCCAGTACTTC. Translated: CAGSVGPNQETQYF. Drawing the rest from reference TRBV2 and TRBJ2-5, the complete variable domain is EPEVTQTPSHQVTQMGQEVILRCVPISNHLYFYWYRQILGQKVEFLVSFYNNEISEKSEIFDDQFSVERPDGSNFTLKIRSTKLEDSAMYFCAGSVGPNQETQYFGPGTRLLVL.

This clonotype has a count of ten or more. This chain connects TRBV20-1 to TRBJ2-7; D perhaps matches TRBD1 (5 bases). Per germline, CDR1 DFQATT and CDR2 SNEGSKA (reference sequence). This CDR3 has 13 amino acids. V lost 1 base and J 2 bases, leaving 9 bases between the germline ends. CDR3 sequence (DNA): TGCAGTGCTAGAGCGGACAACACCTACGAGCAGTACTTC. Translating gives CSARADNTYEQYF.

This clonotype was counted at least ten times. The CDR3 DNA follows: TGTGCCAGTAGTATCGACAGCTACAATGAGCAGTTCTTC. This gives the protein CASSIDSYNEQFF. This chain links TRBV19 with TRBJ2-1; weak D call: TRBD1 (5 bases). The germline V and J ends were trimmed by 3 bases and 3 bases, with 6 bases remaining between them. From germline, CDR1 is LNHDA and CDR2 SQIVND (reference sequence). CDR3 length equals 13 residues.

Points on this clonotype: A much more abundant neighbour one base away suggests this may be a read error. The V call is TRBV27, the J call TRBJ2-1, with TRBD2 matching 13 bases. The CDR3 sequence is 15 residues long. V lost 4 bases to trimming and J lost 7 bases; unmatched junction nucleotides: 4. The germline V gene has CDR1 MNHEY and CDR2 SMNVEV (reference sequence). CDR3: CASSSGLAGLNEQFF. DNA of the CDR3: TGTGCCAGCAGTTCGGGACTAGCGGGACTTAATGAGCAGTTCTTC.

This clonotype came up a few times. The gene calls are TRBV29-1 and TRBJ2-1; no firm D call. This CDR3 is 11 amino acids long. V lost 4 bases and J 7 bases, leaving 8 bases between the germline ends. The V gene's germline CDR1 is SQVTM and CDR2 ANQGSEA. The CDR3 coding sequence is TGCAGCGTTGGAGGAAGGAATGAGCAGTTCTTC. It specifies CSVGGRNEQFF.

This clonotype appeared many times. The rearrangement links TRBV5-5 to TRBJ2-7, with 11 positions matching TRBD2. The CDR3 is 18 amino acids. The V gene's germline CDR1 is SGHKS and CDR2 YYEKEE (reference sequence). The V and J ends lost 3 bases and 0 bases, in that order; junction bases with no gene match: 11. The CDR3 DNA sequence: TGTGCCAGCAGCTCGCAAGGAGGGACTAGCGGTATCTCCTACGAGCAGTACTTC. This gives the protein CASSSQGGTSGISYEQYF.

On this clonotype itself: One end of the junction is discordant with germline, which a read error may explain. The CDR3 nucleotides read TGCGCCAGCAGCCAAGATCCATACAGCTCCTACGAGCGGTACTTT. Translated: CASSQDPYSSYERYF. The chain combines TRBV4-3 with TRBJ2-7; D is possibly TRBD2 (5 bases). Per germline, CDR1 LGHNA and CDR2 YSLEER. This CDR3 region has 15 residues.

The chain joins TRBV15 to TRBJ2-5; no clear D gene. Germline loops: CDR1 LNHNV, CDR2 YYDKDF (reference sequence). The V and J ends lost 1 base and 5 bases respectively, with 8 bases between them. The CDR3 has 13 residues. The CDR3 reads CATSRGSEETQYF. Written as DNA, the CDR3 is TGTGCCACCAGCAGAGGTTCCGAGGAGACCCAGTACTTC.

This clonotype was counted at least ten times. This chain connects TRBV3-1 to TRBJ2-7; 7 bases agree with TRBD2. The germline gives CDR1 LGHDT, CDR2 YNNKEL (reference sequence). The length of the CDR3 is 17 residues. V lost 0 bases to trimming and J lost 3 bases; unmatched junction nucleotides: 11. The CDR3 nucleotides are TGTGCCAGCAGCCAAGATCGTTTGGCTAGCGGAGACTACGAGCAGTACTTC. Its protein is CASSQDRLASGDYEQYF.

The chain carries TRBV5-1 and TRBJ2-3, with D hard to call. The V end was cut by 5 bases, the J end by 2 bases, with 6 bases between. CDR1 and CDR2 from the germline V gene are SGHRS and YFSETQ. The length of the CDR3 is 12 residues. The CDR3 is CASRGPTDTQYF. DNA for the CDR3: TGCGCCAGCAGAGGCCCCACAGATACGCAGTATTTT. The whole variable domain, filled in from reference TRBV5-1 and TRBJ2-3, reads KAGVTQTPRYLIKTRGQQVTLSCSPISGHRSVSWYQQTPGQGLQFLFEYFSETQRNKGNFPGRFSGRQFSNSRSEMNVSTLELGDSALYLCASRGPTDTQYFGPGTRLTVL.

This clonotype was detected many times. V gene TRBV13 combines with J gene TRBJ2-7; no definite D call. Trimming left V 4 bases short and J 2 bases short, with 12 bases between. The CDR3 consists of 14 residues. Germline V CDR1 and CDR2: PRHDT, FYEKMQ (reference sequence). This CDR3 reads CASSSKLLPYEQYF. The DNA for the CDR3 is TGTGCCAGCAGCTCTAAGCTCTTACCCTACGAGCAGTACTTC. The full variable domain, completed using reference TRBV13 and TRBJ2-7, is AAGVIQSPRHLIKEKRETATLKCYPIPRHDTVYWYQQGPGQDPQFLISFYEKMQSDKGSIPDRFSAQQFSDYHSELNMSSLELGDSALYFCASSSKLLPYEQYFGPGTRLTVT.

The genes are TRBV7-3 and TRBJ2-1; 9 bases match TRBD2. With V trimmed by 0 bases and J by 8 bases, 14 bases remained unmatched. CDR1 and CDR2 from the germline V gene are SGHTA and FQGTGA. The CDR3 has 18 amino acids. CDR3 nucleotide sequence: TGTGCCAGCAGCTTAACCTCATTGCGAGCGGGAGGTTTCCATGAGCAGTTCTTC. It is translated as CASSLTSLRAGGFHEQFF.

With respect to this clonotype: An end of the junction does not agree with germline; a read error may underlie this. The rearrangement joins TRBV14 to TRBJ2-3; 8 bases map to TRBD2. CDR1 and CDR2 from the germline V gene are SGHDN and FVKESK. This CDR3 spans 15 amino acids. The CDR3, as DNA: TGTGCCAGCAGCGATACTAGCGGTTTAACAGATACGCAGTACTTT. It specifies CASSDTSGLTDTQYF.

At least ten counts were recorded for this clonotype. V usage is TRBV7-2 and J usage is TRBJ1-6; D gene uncertain. The CDR3 spans 14 residues. CDR1 is SGHTA and CDR2 is FQGNSA in the germline V gene. Trimming took off 5 bases at V and 4 bases at J, with 9 bases between the two ends. Here the CDR3 DNA reads TGTGCCAGCAGCCTCGACGGATATAATTCACCCCTCCACTTT. Translation gives CASSLDGYNSPLHF.